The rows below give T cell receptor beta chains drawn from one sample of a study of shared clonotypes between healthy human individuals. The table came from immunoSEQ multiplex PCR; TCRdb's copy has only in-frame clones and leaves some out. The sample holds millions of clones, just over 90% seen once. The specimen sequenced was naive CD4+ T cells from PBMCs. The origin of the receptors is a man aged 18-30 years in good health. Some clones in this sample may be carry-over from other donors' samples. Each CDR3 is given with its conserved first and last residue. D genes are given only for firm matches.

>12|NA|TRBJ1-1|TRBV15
CATSSGTYEAFF
TGTGCCACCAGCAGCGGGACATATGAAGCTTTCTTT
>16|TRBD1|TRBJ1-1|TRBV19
CASSIWDRGRGTEAFF
TGTGCCAGTAGTATTTGGGACAGGGGGCGAGGGACTGAAGCTTTCTTT
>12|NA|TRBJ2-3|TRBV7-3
CASSLMADTQYF
TGTGCCAGCAGCTTAATGGCGGATACGCAGTATTTT
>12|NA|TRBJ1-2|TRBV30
CAWSPGIIGYTF
TGTGCCTGGAGTCCGGGGATAATTGGCTACACCTTC
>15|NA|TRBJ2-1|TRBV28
CATTRAGSSYNEQFF
TGTGCCACCACCCGGGCGGGGAGCTCCTACAATGAGCAGTTCTTC
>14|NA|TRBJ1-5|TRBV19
CASSKDWPQQPQHF
TGTGCCAGTAGTAAGGACTGGCCGCAGCAGCCCCAGCATTTT
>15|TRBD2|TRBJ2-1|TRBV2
CASRRGAGGLGEQFF
TGTGCCAGCCGGCGGGGAGCGGGAGGGCTGGGAGAGCAGTTCTTC
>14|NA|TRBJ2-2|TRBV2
CASNRDSNTGELFF
TGTGCCAGCAACCGCGACAGTAACACCGGGGAGCTGTTTTTT
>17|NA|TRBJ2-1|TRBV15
CATSRDRAGGRNNEQFF
TGTGCCACCAGCAGAGATCGGGCCGGGGGCAGGAATAATGAGCAGTTCTTC
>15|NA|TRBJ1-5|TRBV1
CTSSHRGRKNQPQHF
TGCACCAGCAGCCATCGAGGACGGAAAAATCAGCCCCAGCATTTT